This T cell receptor (beta chain) derives from a study of T cells after yellow fever vaccination. Overall study results and limits: It was the secondary response that reached its peak faster, day 5 versus 15, but it was weaker.

TCRdb ran MiXCR on the 5' RACE reads and lists one entry per CDR3 protein. The table lists 360,000 or so distinct CDR3 sequences, 9.5% to 13% of them singletons, with around 19% in the top ten. The ends lost 4 bases at V and 0 bases at J; junction bases unmatched: 0. From germline, CDR1 is ENHRY and CDR2 SYGVKD. The length of the CDR3 is 14 residues. As for this clonotype: Antigen specificity is unknown.

The sequence was obtained from a man younger than 35 who received the YFV17D yellow fever vaccine. The chain employs TRBV10-3 and TRBJ1-3; 7 nucleotides match TRBD1. The specimen was PBMCs, collected on the day of the first yellow fever vaccination. CDR3 residues: CAISGDSSGNTIYF. Here the CDR3 DNA reads TGTGCCATCAGTGGGGACAGCTCTGGAAACACCATATATTTT.